This T cell receptor beta chain was recorded in a study of OX40 agonist ivuxolimab in advanced cancers. Study-level background: Allowance was made for prior anti-PD-1, anti-PD-L1 or anti-CTLA-4 therapy, and 35% to 40% had some.

Prior autoimmune disease or systemic immunosuppression barred patients. Whole-study results and caveats: By week 6 at 0.1 to 3.0 mg/kg, blood CD4+ and CD8+ T cells had expanded clonally.

Trimming cost V 3 bases and J 7 bases, with 13 bases left between them. CDR3 length: 14 amino acids. Per the germline V gene, CDR1 is SGHAT and CDR2 is FQNNGV. Method: immunoSEQ multiplex PCR; TCRdb's copy keeps in-frame clones and lacks some. Among about 61,000 clones listed, around 87% were seen once. Concerning this clone itself: The antigen is undetermined.

The chain joins TRBV11-2 to TRBJ1-3; D gene uncertain. Sequences were derived from CD4+ or CD8+ T cells sorted from blood, sampled in a trial of the OX40 agonist ivuxolimab. This TCR came from an adult with an advanced solid tumor such as melanoma, head and neck, liver or kidney cancer. The CDR3 reads CASSLWRVGNTIYF. CDR3 DNA: TGTGCCAGCAGCTTGTGGCGGGTTGGTAACACCATATATTTT.